The T cell receptor beta chain described here comes from a study of blood T cell repertoires in COVID-19. The germline gives CDR1 MGHRA, CDR2 YSYEKL. CDR3 length: 15 residues. V was trimmed by 2 bases and J by 3 bases, leaving 11 bases between them. The protocol was immunoSEQ multiplex PCR, while the TCRdb copy is restricted to in-frame clones and leaves out a portion. Altogether 70,000 to 85,000 clones are present, 82% being singletons, with the ten largest covering around a fifth. This receptor was identified in a human donor in a cohort sampled during active COVID-19. This chain connects TRBV4-1 to TRBJ2-1; possibly TRBD1 for D (6 bases). Sequencing used peripheral blood. For the CDR3, the DNA is TGCGCCAGCAGCCAAATACAGGGATTCTACAATGAGCAGTTCTTC. Translating gives CASSQIQGFYNEQFF.